This record concerns one TCR beta chain sequence. V gave up 3 bases and J gave up 6 bases, with 12 bases separating them. CDR3 length: 13 residues. Germline V CDR1 and CDR2: LNHDA, SQIVND (reference sequence). Seattle patients were enrolled during active infection and followed longitudinally. The data were obtained in a study of blood T cell repertoires in COVID-19. Study information: Samples of COVID-19 (acute and convalescent) were obtained from the United States, Italy and Spain. PBMCs, B-cell-depleted T cells, or T cells were the source of the cDNA or gDNA that made up the material.

Authors' data handling: Researchers report that nucleated cell counts were estimated from reference gene primer amplification. Data came from immunoSEQ multiplex PCR; TCRdb stores just in-frame clones and leaves some out. That table gives V, J and clone size, and the DNA gave D and trimming. The table shows fewer than 350,000 clones, with roughly 90% occurring only once. The V gene is TRBV19, the J gene TRBJ2-7; TRBD1 is a possible D gene (6 bases). Material: peripheral blood. This clonotype was sampled from a man aged 25-45 years with COVID-19, enrolled during active disease. The CDR3 DNA is TGTGCCAGTAGTATCAGGGGTTGGGGCGAGCAGTACTTC. Protein: CASSIRGWGEQYF.